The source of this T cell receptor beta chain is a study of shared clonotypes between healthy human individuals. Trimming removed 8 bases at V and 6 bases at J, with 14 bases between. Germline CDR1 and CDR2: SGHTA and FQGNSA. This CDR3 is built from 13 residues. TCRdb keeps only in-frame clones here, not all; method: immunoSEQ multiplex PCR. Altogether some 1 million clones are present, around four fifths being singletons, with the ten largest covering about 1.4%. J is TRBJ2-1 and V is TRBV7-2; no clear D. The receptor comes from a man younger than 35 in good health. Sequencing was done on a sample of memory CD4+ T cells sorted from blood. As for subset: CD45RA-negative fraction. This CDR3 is CASGISKPNEQFF. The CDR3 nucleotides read TGTGCCAGCGGAATCTCTAAGCCCAATGAGCAGTTCTTC.